This T cell receptor beta chain stems from a study of blood T cell repertoires in COVID-19. Study-wide background: Some COVID-19 samples were acute and others convalescent; all came from the United States, Italy and Spain. In each case, the material was cDNA or gDNA derived from T cells, B-cell-depleted T cells, or PBMCs.

The V gene end was trimmed by 7 bases and the J gene end by 7 bases; junction bases not matched to a gene: 8. CDR1 and CDR2 (germline): LNHDA, SQIVND (reference sequence). The CDR3 contains 14 residues. In the original analysis: Using reference gene primer amplification, nucleated cell counts were estimated. Libraries were prepared by immunoSEQ multiplex PCR; TCRdb keeps only in-frame clonotypes and omits some of them. The D gene and trimming were derived from the DNA, and the V and J assignments and clone size from that table. Among over 130,000 clones, 77% were seen once, and the ten largest hold about 9.4%.

The sequenced material came from peripheral blood. The sequence derives from a woman aged 50 to 60 with active or convalescent COVID-19. V and J are TRBV19 and TRBJ1-5; 9 positions agree with TRBD1. Written as DNA, the CDR3 is TGTGCCAGTAAGGGACAGGGCGGGGGACAGCCCCAGCATTTT. Amino acids: CASKGQGGGQPQHF. Filled out from reference TRBV19 and TRBJ1-5, the complete variable domain reads DGGITQSPKYLFRKEGQNVTLSCEQNLNHDAMYWYRQDPGQGLRLIYYSQIVNDFQKGDIAEGYSVSREKKESFPLTVTSAQKNPTAFYLCASKGQGGGQPQHFGDGTRLSIL.